This TCR beta chain was obtained from a study of technical replicates of blood from a few donors. Germline CDR1 and CDR2: SGHNT and YENEEA. J gave up 3 bases and V 4 bases, and 8 bases lay outside the gene matches. The CDR3 length is 15 residues. Profiled with immunoSEQ multiplex PCR; TCRdb holds only in-frame clones, not every one. In the table there are over 50,000 clones, 94% of which are singletons. The TCR sequence derives from a human donor in good health. This chain joins TRBV11-3 and TRBJ2-5; 7 bases are shared with TRBD1. The sequencing input was T cells isolated from PBMCs. CDR3 residues: CASSSPQTGEETQYF. The CDR3 DNA follows: TGTGCCAGCAGCTCGCCACAAACAGGGGAAGAGACCCAGTACTTC.